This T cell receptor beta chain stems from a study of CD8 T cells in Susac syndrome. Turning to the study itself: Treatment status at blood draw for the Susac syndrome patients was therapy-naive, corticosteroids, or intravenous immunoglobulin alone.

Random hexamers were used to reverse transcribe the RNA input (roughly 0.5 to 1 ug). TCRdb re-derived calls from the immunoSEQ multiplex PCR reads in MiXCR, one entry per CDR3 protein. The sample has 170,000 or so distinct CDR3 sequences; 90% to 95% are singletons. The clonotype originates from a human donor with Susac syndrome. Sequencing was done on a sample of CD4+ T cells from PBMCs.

The CDR3, as DNA: TGTGCCAGCGTGCCTACTGAAGCTTTCTTT. It is translated as CASVPTEAFF. The chain carries TRBV6-4 and TRBJ1-1; D gene ambiguous. CDR3 length: 10 residues. Per germline, CDR1 MRHNA and CDR2 SNTAGT. V was pared by 8 bases and J by 5 bases, with 6 bases between.